Below, 18 T cell receptor beta chains from the same sample are listed, as sequenced in a study of cytomegalovirus exposure and HLA in healthy donors. Here immunoSEQ multiplex PCR was the method, and the copy in TCRdb shows in-frame clones only, minus some. The repertoire holds about 160,000 clones, with 95% to 96% as singletons. Sample: PBMCs. The receptors shown here come from a woman between 18 and 29 years old in good health and CMV-seronegative.

The V and J genes are TRBV5-1 and TRBJ1-2; D is undetermined. Trimming stripped 0 bases from V and 8 bases from J, with 17 bases between. Germline CDR1 reads SGHRS; CDR2 reads YFSETQ. The CDR3 is 15 amino acids. The CDR3 DNA is TGCGCCAGCAGCTTGGATGAGGGTATCGGTCACGGCTACACCTTC. Residues: CASSLDEGIGHGYTF.

This chain links TRBV27 with TRBJ2-1; 7 bases are a match to TRBD1. Germline V lookup: CDR1 MNHEY, CDR2 SMNVEV (reference sequence). This CDR3 contains 15 residues. V lost 5 bases, J lost 4 bases, and 8 bases stayed unmatched. The CDR3 coding sequence is TGTGCCAGCAGTGCAACAGGGGTTTCATACAATGAGCAGTTCTTC. Its translation: CASSATGVSYNEQFF.

The chain is built from TRBV5-1 and TRBJ1-4; the D gene is possibly TRBD1 (6 bases). This CDR3 region has 16 residues. In germline, CDR1 is SGHRS, CDR2 YFSETQ. V lost 0 bases and J lost 4, with 13 bases in between. As DNA, the CDR3 is TGCGCCAGCAGCTTGGACCAGACAGGCAGTAATGAAAAACTGTTTTTT. It codes for CASSLDQTGSNEKLFF.

This sequence joins TRBV27 and TRBJ2-6, with a tentative D call TRBD2 (6 bases). This CDR3 is built from 17 residues. Germline V gene sequence: CDR1 MNHEY, CDR2 SMNVEV (reference sequence). Trimming shortened V by 5 bases and J by 1 base, and 15 bases separated the two germline ends. The DNA of the CDR3 is TGTGCCAGCAGTCCACTCCTGGGGGGATCTGGGGCCAACGTCCTGACTTTC. Translation: CASSPLLGGSGANVLTF. The variable domain in full, completed from reference TRBV27 and TRBJ2-6, reads EAQVTQNPRYLITVTGKKLTVTCSQNMNHEYMSWYRQDPGLGLRQIYYSMNVEVTDKGDVPEGYKVSRKEKRNFPLILESPSPNQTSLYFCASSPLLGGSGANVLTFGAGSRLTVL.

The chain joins TRBV14 to TRBJ2-5; a possible D gene is TRBD2 (7 bases). Germline-derived CDR1 and CDR2 are SGHDN and FVKESK. This CDR3 is built from 17 residues. Trimming left V 2 bases short and J 5 bases short, with 21 bases between. Here the CDR3 reads CASSQIRGGPRRETQYF. The CDR3 coding sequence is TGTGCCAGCAGCCAAATCCGCGGGGGCCCCCGTCGGGAGACCCAGTACTTC.

This chain connects TRBV7-2 to TRBJ2-5; 9 nucleotides match TRBD2. The CDR3 totals 14 residues. Germline values: CDR1 SGHTA, CDR2 FQGNSA. J gave up 5 bases and V 5 bases, and 6 bases lay outside the gene matches. DNA of the CDR3: TGTGCCAGCAGCCCGCGGGGGGGGTTGGAGACCCAGTACTTC. Its protein is CASSPRGGLETQYF.

The genes are TRBV7-9 and TRBJ1-2, with 8 bases aligning to TRBD1. Germline V gene lookup returns CDR1 SEHNR and CDR2 FQNEAQ (reference sequence). The CDR3 loop spans 18 amino acids. V shed 5 bases and J 1 base; nucleotides not matched to a gene: 15. Written as DNA, the CDR3 is TGTGCCAGCAGCCCCTCTGTCCTTGGACAGGGTGTTAACTATGGCTACACCTTC. Its translation: CASSPSVLGQGVNYGYTF.

The chain employs TRBV4-1 and TRBJ2-7; D remains ambiguous. The CDR3 is 13 amino acids. Between the trimmed V and J ends, which lost 3 bases and 0 bases, there was a span of 6 bases. Germline V gene lookup returns CDR1 MGHRA and CDR2 YSYEKL. The CDR3 sequence: CASSQSYSYEQYF. The CDR3 DNA sequence: TGCGCCAGCAGCCAGTCGTACTCCTACGAGCAGTACTTC.

V gene TRBV18 combines with J gene TRBJ2-1; TRBD2 is a possible D gene (5 bases). The CDR3 sequence is 16 residues long. Germline V gene sequence: CDR1 KGHSH, CDR2 LQKENI. The V end lost 2 bases, the J end lost 6 bases, and 17 bases lay between the germline ends. CDR3 bases: TGTGCCAGCTCACCAGGGGTAGCGTCTTTGGGCAATGAGCAGTTCTTC. Protein: CASSPGVASLGNEQFF. Using reference TRBV18 and TRBJ2-1 for the parts outside the CDR3, the full variable domain is NAGVMQNPRHLVRRRGQEARLRCSPMKGHSHVYWYRQLPEEGLKFMVYLQKENIIDESGMPKERFSAEFPKEGPSILRIQQVVRGDSAAYFCASSPGVASLGNEQFFGPGTRLTVL.

The V and J genes are TRBV29-1 and TRBJ1-3; 8 nucleotides match TRBD1. With 6 bases clipped from V and 5 bases from J, the junction kept 6 bases outside the gene matches. From germline, CDR1 is SQVTM and CDR2 ANQGSEA. CDR3 size: 13 residues. This CDR3 is CSVAGQGRNTIYF. The CDR3 region has the DNA TGCAGCGTCGCCGGACAGGGAAGAAACACCATATATTTT.

Concerning this clone: The DNA is omitted, as the CDR3 cannot be located on it reliably, and the CDR3 follows TCRdb's listing. J is TRBJ2-1 and V is TRBV6-6; the table's D call, TRBD2, has no DNA check behind it. In germline, CDR1 is MNHNY, CDR2 SVGAGI (reference sequence). The CDR3 is 14 amino acids in total, end residues counted. CDR3 amino acids: CASSTSGLGNEQFF.

The chain is built from TRBV9 and TRBJ1-1; a weak D match, TRBD1 (5 bases). This CDR3 region has 16 residues. Germline CDR1 is SGDLS and CDR2 is YYNGEE. Trimming took off 2 bases at V and 1 base at J, with 15 bases between the two ends. The CDR3 DNA reads as TGTGCCAGCAGCGTCTCAGGGCAGGGCCAGAACACTGAAGCTTTCTTT. This translates into CASSVSGQGQNTEAFF.

The J gene is TRBJ2-7, the V gene TRBV28; 7 nucleotides agree with TRBD2. The CDR3 contains 13 residues. CDR1 is MDHEN, CDR2 SYDVKM, per germline. V shed 7 bases and J 7 bases; nucleotides not matched to a gene: 10. DNA of the CDR3: TGTGCCAGCAACCCCGCGGGGGTCTTTGAGCAGTACTTC. The encoded protein is CASNPAGVFEQYF.

This clone appeared a single time. The gene calls are TRBV7-6 and TRBJ1-2, with D maybe TRBD1 (5 bases). The CDR3 is made up of 15 amino acids. Germline V gives CDR1 SGHVS, CDR2 FNYEAQ. V lost 1 base to trimming and J lost 5 bases, with 14 bases between them. The CDR3: CASSLGEEGMYGYTF. CDR3 in DNA: TGTGCCAGCAGCTTAGGGGAGGAGGGGATGTATGGCTACACCTTC.

The chain is built from TRBV6-5 and TRBJ1-1; TRBD1 might be the D (5 bases). CDR1 and CDR2 (germline): MNHEY, SVGAGI. The CDR3 totals 16 residues. V was trimmed by 4 bases and J by 2 bases, leaving 17 bases between them. The CDR3 here is CASSSGQKLYNTEAFF. The DNA of the CDR3 is TGTGCCAGCAGTTCAGGGCAGAAGCTTTATAACACTGAAGCTTTCTTT.

The rearrangement joins TRBV27 to TRBJ2-5; 8 nucleotides align to TRBD1. Germline CDR1 MNHEY, CDR2 SMNVEV (reference sequence). V shed 8 bases and J 8 bases; nucleotides not matched to a gene: 10. The CDR3 consists of 13 residues. The CDR3 nucleotides are TGTGCCAGCGGGTCGGACAGGGAGACAACCCAGTACTTC. Translation: CASGSDRETTQYF.

The chain has TRBV18 and TRBJ2-1, with 9 bases fitting TRBD1. This CDR3 is 14 amino acids long. V shed 5 bases, J shed 4 bases, and the junction held 3 bases outside the gene matches. Germline values: CDR1 KGHSH, CDR2 LQKENI. CDR3 sequence reads: CASSKQGAYNEQFF. CDR3 nucleotides: TGTGCCAGCTCAAAACAGGGGGCGTACAATGAGCAGTTCTTC. The full variable domain, with the rest looked up from reference TRBV18 and TRBJ2-1, is NAGVMQNPRHLVRRRGQEARLRCSPMKGHSHVYWYRQLPEEGLKFMVYLQKENIIDESGMPKERFSAEFPKEGPSILRIQQVVRGDSAAYFCASSKQGAYNEQFFGPGTRLTVL.

J is TRBJ2-1 and V is TRBV27, with TRBD1 as a possible D gene (5 bases). Germline V gene sequence: CDR1 MNHEY, CDR2 SMNVEV (reference sequence). V was shortened by 5 bases and J by 3 bases, with 11 bases between the two germline ends. The length of the CDR3 is 14 residues. The CDR3: CASSPTGYYNEQFF. Written as DNA, the CDR3 is TGTGCCAGCAGTCCTACAGGTTACTACAATGAGCAGTTCTTC.